Each of the 4 T cell receptor beta chains below was sequenced from the same sample in a study of blood T cell repertoires in COVID-19. Sequencing used immunoSEQ multiplex PCR; TCRdb keeps in-frame clones, though not all of them. The sample consists of around 190,000 clones, roughly nine tenths of them appearing once. Sequenced material: peripheral blood. The receptors originated from a man aged 30 to 39 with acute or convalescent COVID-19.

The V and J genes are TRBV7-9 and TRBJ1-6; weak D call: TRBD1 (6 bases). V lost 3 bases to trimming and J lost 7 bases, with 10 bases between them. Germline values: CDR1 SEHNR, CDR2 FQNEAQ (reference sequence). The CDR3 runs 14 residues. Here the CDR3 DNA reads TGTGCCAGCAGCTTCACAGGGACCAATTCACCCCTCCACTTT. Translating it yields CASSFTGTNSPLHF.

The rearrangement uses TRBV19 and TRBJ2-3; 9 nucleotides agree with TRBD1. V was pared by 7 bases and J by 5 bases, with 4 bases of the junction left unmatched. CDR1 is LNHDA, CDR2 SQIVND, per germline (reference sequence). The CDR3 covers 13 residues. CDR3 region: CASIGQGRDTQYF. The CDR3 DNA reads TGTGCCAGTATTGGACAGGGGAGAGATACGCAGTATTTT.

The chain recombines TRBV5-1 with TRBJ1-5; tentatively, D is TRBD1 (5 bases). The V end was cut by 4 bases, the J end by 5 bases, with 16 bases between. The CDR3 runs 15 residues. Germline CDR1 reads SGHRS; CDR2 reads YFSETQ. The CDR3 reads CASSALGGVDQPQHF. The CDR3 DNA is TGCGCCAGCAGCGCCCTCGGGGGAGTCGATCAGCCCCAGCATTTT.

V usage is TRBV2 and J usage is TRBJ2-1; TRBD2 agrees at 9 bases. There are 18 residues in the CDR3. V was clipped by 7 bases and J by 0 bases; unmatched bases: 13. Germline V gene sequence: CDR1 SNHLY, CDR2 FYNNEI. The CDR3 region has the DNA TGTGCCAGCACGAAGTTTAGCGGGGGCCTCAGCTCCTACAATGAGCAGTTCTTC. Translated: CASTKFSGGLSSYNEQFF.